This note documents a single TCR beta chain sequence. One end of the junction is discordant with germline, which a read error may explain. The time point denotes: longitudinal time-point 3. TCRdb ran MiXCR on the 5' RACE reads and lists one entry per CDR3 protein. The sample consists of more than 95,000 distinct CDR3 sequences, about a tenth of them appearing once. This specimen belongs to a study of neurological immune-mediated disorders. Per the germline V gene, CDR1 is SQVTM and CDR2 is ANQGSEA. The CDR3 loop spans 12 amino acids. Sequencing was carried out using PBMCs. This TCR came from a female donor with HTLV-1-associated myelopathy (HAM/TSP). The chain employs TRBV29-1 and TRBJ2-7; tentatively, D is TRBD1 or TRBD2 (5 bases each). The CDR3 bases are TGCCGCGTTGAACGGGGCGGTTACGAGCAGTACTTC. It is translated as CRVERGGYEQYF.